The 20 T cell receptor beta chains in this list originate from one sample, sequenced in a study of T cells in Graves' hyperthyroidism and ophthalmopathy (dated by TCRdb to between 2018 and 2021). The library came from multiplex PCR. TCRdb shows the sequencer as Illumina HiSeq 2000. TCR beta CDR3 regions were amplified from RNA transcripts. A first-round RT-PCR of the TCR CDR3 used the HTBI primer set with the Qiagen OneStep RT-PCR kit. TCRdb reran the public reads through fastp at Q25 and MiXCR, keeping productive beta chains. For every CDR3 protein sequence, its rows merge into one entry that carries the most common genes and DNA. This sample is represented by about 210,000 distinct CDR3 sequences; 17% of them were singletons. The ten largest clones capture 50% of the sample. The source material was blood. The receptors were sampled from a man aged 50 or older with Graves' hyperthyroidism.

This clonotype has ten or more counts. The genes are TRBV2 and TRBJ1-5; no definite D call. The CDR3 is 18 amino acids. Germline CDR1 and CDR2: SNHLY and FYNNEI. V lost 1 base and J lost 2, with 18 bases in between. The DNA for the CDR3 is TGTGCCAGCAGTGAAGTTCCACGGCAGTCGGCTGGCAATCAGCCCCAGCATTTT. It is translated as CASSEVPRQSAGNQPQHF.

J is TRBJ2-3 and V is TRBV6-1; D may match TRBD1 or TRBD2 (5 bases each). This CDR3 spans 15 amino acids. In germline, CDR1 is MNHNS, CDR2 SASEGT. The ends were cut back, 7 bases at V and 3 bases at J, with 17 bases in the middle. The DNA of the CDR3 is TGTGCCAGCAATCCCCTGCAGGGAGAAACAGATACGCAGTATTTT. Translating gives CASNPLQGETDTQYF.

This clonotype was observed a handful of times. The V and J genes are TRBV7-2 and TRBJ1-5, with TRBD1 as a possible D gene (5 bases). The V gene lost 2 bases and the J gene lost 7 bases, with 12 bases spanning the gap. Germline CDR1 reads SGHTA; CDR2 reads FQGNSA. The CDR3 runs 14 residues. The CDR3 sequence is CASSLMGKGQPQHF. In nucleotides, the CDR3 is TGTGCCAGCAGCTTAATGGGAAAGGGGCAGCCCCAGCATTTT.

This clonotype was detected once. The chain joins TRBV12-3 or TRBV12-4 to TRBJ2-7; perhaps TRBD2 as D (7 bases). V was cut by 5 bases and J by 7 bases, with 15 bases left in between. There are 13 residues in the CDR3. The CDR3 nucleotides read TGTGCCAGCAGTCTTCAAGGGGGAGGGGAGCAGTACTTC. Translated, it gives CASSLQGGGEQYF.

This clonotype appeared many times. The chain employs TRBV12-3 or TRBV12-4 and TRBJ2-2; no definite D call. V was shortened by 6 bases and J by 7 bases, with 12 bases between the two germline ends. This CDR3 spans 13 amino acids. The CDR3 loop is CASSLAASGELFF. In nucleotides, the CDR3 is TGTGCCAGCAGCCTCGCGGCCAGCGGGGAGCTGTTTTTT.

This clonotype has a handful of counts. The rearrangement links TRBV20-1 to TRBJ2-1; 12 bases fit TRBD2. V was pared by 1 base and J by 14 bases, with 3 bases of the junction left unmatched. This CDR3 comprises 12 residues. The germline V gene has CDR1 DFQATT and CDR2 SNEGSKA (reference sequence). The CDR3 sequence: CSARGLAGEEFF. The DNA for the CDR3 is TGCAGTGCTAGAGGACTAGCGGGAGAGGAGTTCTTC.

The chain combines TRBV5-1 with TRBJ2-7; 10 bases line up with TRBD2. The DNA end is a closer match to TRBJ2-1, so the J assignment may be wrong. Germline CDR1 SGHRS, CDR2 YFSETQ. This CDR3 contains 16 residues. The CDR3 DNA sequence: TGCGCCAGCAGCTTGGCCTTAGCTAGCGGGAGCGTCGAGCAGTTCTTC. Protein: CASSLALASGSVEQFF.

This clonotype was detected a few times. The CDR3 nucleotides are TGTGCCAGTAGTCCAGGATGGGGCGGAAACGAGCAGTACTTC. Encoded protein: CASSPGWGGNEQYF. V gene TRBV19 combines with J gene TRBJ2-7; D perhaps matches TRBD1 (5 bases). This CDR3 comprises 14 residues. CDR1 LNHDA and CDR2 SQIVND come from the germline V gene (reference sequence). Trimming cost V 5 bases and J 5 bases, with 16 bases left between them.

At least ten counts were recorded for this clonotype. The chain links TRBV15 to TRBJ2-7; 11 bases align to TRBD2. Germline V CDR1 and CDR2: LNHNV, YYDKDF (reference sequence). The length of the CDR3 is 21 residues. After removal of 0 bases from V and 5 bases from J, the junction contained 21 bases not matched to a gene. Here the CDR3 reads CATSRDPGGFTSGRGGHEQYF. The CDR3 DNA reads TGTGCCACCAGCAGAGATCCAGGGGGCTTTACTAGCGGGAGAGGTGGCCACGAGCAGTACTTC.

This clonotype has only a few counts. The chain is built from TRBV6-5 and TRBJ1-4, with D possibly being TRBD1 (6 bases). Trimming cost V 1 base and J 3 bases, with 9 bases left between them. The V gene's germline CDR1 is MNHEY and CDR2 SVGAGI. The CDR3 loop spans 15 amino acids. The CDR3 is CASSYYGTSNEKLFF. The CDR3 nucleotides read TGTGCCAGCAGTTACTACGGGACATCTAATGAAAAACTGTTTTTT.

At least ten counts were recorded for this clonotype. The chain combines TRBV30 with TRBJ1-5; D remains unclear. CDR1 and CDR2 (germline): GTSNPN, SVGIG (reference sequence). The CDR3 runs 13 residues. The V and J ends lost 2 bases and 4 bases respectively, with 9 bases between them. CDR3 loop: CAWSLGGNQPQHF. The DNA of the CDR3 is TGTGCCTGGAGTTTGGGAGGAAATCAGCCCCAGCATTTT.

This clonotype was counted ten times or more. The chain employs TRBV5-1 and TRBJ2-7; D perhaps matches TRBD1 (5 bases). Trimming removed 5 bases at V and 2 bases at J, with 8 bases between. In germline, CDR1 is SGHRS, CDR2 YFSETQ. This CDR3 is built from 12 residues. The CDR3 DNA reads TGCGCCAGCAGTAGGGGTACCTACGAGCAGTACTTC. Translation gives CASSRGTYEQYF.

V is TRBV20-1 and J is TRBJ2-3; D may be TRBD1 (5 bases). The CDR3 contains 13 residues. Germline CDR1 is DFQATT and CDR2 is SNEGSKA (reference sequence). The CDR3 bases are TGCAGCCCCCGCGTGACAGTCACAGATACGCAGTATTTT. Translation gives CSPRVTVTDTQYF.

This chain uses TRBV5-1 with TRBJ2-5; 7 nucleotides agree with TRBD1. V lost 4 bases to trimming and J lost 2 bases; unmatched junction nucleotides: 8. CDR3 size: 15 residues. Germline V CDR1 and CDR2: SGHRS, YFSETQ. The CDR3 region has the DNA TGCGCCAGCAGCCGTTGGACAGGCCAACAAGAGACCCAGTACTTC. Its protein product is CASSRWTGQQETQYF. The complete variable domain, with remaining parts taken from reference TRBV5-1 and TRBJ2-5, reads KAGVTQTPRYLIKTRGQQVTLSCSPISGHRSVSWYQQTPGQGLQFLFEYFSETQRNKGNFPGRFSGRQFSNSRSEMNVSTLELGDSALYLCASSRWTGQQETQYFGPGTRLLVL.

There are a few counts of this clonotype. The V call is TRBV19, the J call TRBJ2-1; TRBD2 agrees at 9 bases. CDR3 size: 12 residues. CDR1 and CDR2 (germline): LNHDA, SQIVND (reference sequence). The junction had 1 base not matched to a gene; V was cut back by 4 bases and J by 9 bases. The CDR3 sequence: CASSSGRGEQFF. The CDR3, as DNA: TGTGCCAGTAGTAGCGGGAGGGGTGAGCAGTTCTTC.

The V and J genes are TRBV20-1 and TRBJ1-3; a possible D gene is TRBD1 (5 bases). CDR3 length: 14 amino acids. The germline V gene encodes CDR1 DFQATT and CDR2 SNEGSKA (reference sequence). V lost 3 bases, J lost 1 base, and 10 bases lay in between. CDR3 nucleotide sequence: TGCAGTGCTAGTCAGGGTGGTTCTGGAAACACCATATATTTT. It yields the protein CSASQGGSGNTIYF.

J is TRBJ2-1 and V is TRBV4-2; D gene ambiguous. Per the germline V gene, CDR1 is LGHNA and CDR2 is YNFKEQ. The germline V and J ends were trimmed by 2 bases and 2 bases, with 7 bases remaining between them. This CDR3 contains 14 residues. Written as DNA, the CDR3 is TGTGCCAGCAGCCAAATCCGTGCCTACAATGAGCAGTTCTTC. It specifies CASSQIRAYNEQFF.

This clonotype appeared many times. The chain uses TRBV11-3 and TRBJ2-1, with no clear D. CDR1 is SGHNT, CDR2 YENEEA, per germline. The CDR3 extends over 17 amino acids. The ends were cut back, 0 bases at V and 1 base at J, with 13 bases in the middle. The CDR3 is CASSLDGLITSYNEQFF. CDR3 in DNA: TGTGCCAGCAGCTTAGACGGCCTTATAACATCCTACAATGAGCAGTTCTTC.

The genes are TRBV7-2 and TRBJ2-1; 11 positions agree with TRBD2. The CDR3 consists of 15 residues. Germline assignment: CDR1 SGHTA and CDR2 FQGNSA. The trim removed 2 bases at V and 5 bases at J, leaving 2 bases unmatched. The CDR3 sequence: CASSLTSGSNNEQFF. CDR3 nucleotide sequence: TGTGCCAGCAGCTTAACTAGCGGGAGTAACAATGAGCAGTTCTTC.

The chain links TRBV4-1 to TRBJ2-7; D ambiguous. The germline CDR1 and CDR2 sequences are MGHRA and YSYEKL. The CDR3 covers 14 residues. V was shortened by 1 base and J by 3 bases, with 10 bases between the two germline ends. CDR3 region: CASSQAGRYYEQYF. In DNA form, the CDR3 reads TGCGCCAGCAGCCAAGCAGGACGATACTACGAGCAGTACTTC.